This T cell receptor (beta chain) is from a study of cytotoxic CD8 clonotypes in ibrutinib-treated CLL (dated by TCRdb to about 2021). Background on the whole study: The cohort included some 14 treatment-naive and roughly 10 relapsed/refractory patients; about 17 were IGHV unmutated. Response samples were taken after a median of approximately 12 months on treatment, ranging from roughly 6 to 36 months. Cryopreserved peripheral blood mononuclear cells were obtained before treatment, at response, and at either sustained remission or disease progression. Longitudinal samples were available for about 30% of the 86 trial participants. All remission and progressive disease samples were collected while patients were still receiving ibrutinib. On average, each sample had some 250,000 productive templates and roughly 95,000 productive rearrangements. Responses were partial in some 24 patients and complete in 2; after median around 66 months follow-up, some 14 stayed in remission and around 12 progressed.

Sample time point, as interpreted from the label and publication: approximately 25 months on ibrutinib. Around 2 micrograms of genomic DNA were extracted from cryopreserved PBMCs for TCR beta library preparation. Longitudinal blood samples from CLL patients receiving ibrutinib monotherapy were subjected to high-throughput TCR beta sequencing. Patients were enrolled in a phase 2 open-label single-center ibrutinib monotherapy trial. Each clonotype received, on average, roughly 9.6x coverage in deep resolution sequencing performed on a MiSeq, where the target depth lay between 1 in 1 million and 1 in 200,000 T cells. TCR beta libraries were generated with the immunoSEQ hsTCRB Kit. Per the original workflow: The data were analyzed with ImmunoSEQ Analyzer and ImmunoSEQ Data Assistant, and V, D and J gene assignments followed IMGT definitions. Clonality was computed as one minus normalized Shannon entropy of productive rearrangement frequencies, ranging from 0 to 1. Only overrepresented clonotypes making up at least 0.05% of the repertoire of each patient were included in the public clonotype analysis. Repertoires from approximately 12 age-matched healthy donors in immuneACCESS were used as clonality controls. Held by TCRdb, this immuneACCESS table contains in-frame sequences only and omits some clones. Under half of the omission traces to an unresolved V gene where checked; the cause of the rest is unknown. The DNA was the basis for D and trimming; V, J and clone size are from that table. For this sample the table gives approximately 60,000 clones, of which 56% were detected only once. The ten largest make up approximately 20% of the sample.

What the study reported, not specific to this receptor: Public clonotypes were rare and either shrank or stayed stable during treatment, and the rise in clonality at ibrutinib response reflected expansion of private clonotypes. Baseline clonality was found to be higher than that of age-matched healthy donors and was strongly correlated with circulating CD8+ T-cell counts. Clonality increased at ibrutinib response, stayed stable in sustained remission, and fell back toward baseline at progression. Sampling times were not matched between sustained-remission and progressing patients, and lymph node repertoires were not studied.

This clone was picked up a small number of times. Its binding antigen is unknown. No much larger clone exists at a distance of one base, and base qualities are not known. The germline V gene sets CDR1 to SGHVS and CDR2 to FNYEAQ. The CDR3 measures 15 amino acids from cysteine to phenylalanine. Only the CDR3 DNA stays, 45 bases, in frame from base 1. V is clipped by 1 base and J by 8 bases, and the sequence between their germline boundaries is 12 bases long. The material was PBMCs, obtained after 24 months of ibrutinib treatment. This TCR was sampled from a human donor with chronic lymphocytic leukemia. The V gene is TRBV7-6 and the J gene is TRBJ1-6, and TRBD1 may be the D gene, going by 5 matching bases. This receptor carries the CDR3 CASSLGGGPDSPLHF. The nucleotide sequence reads TGTGCCAGCAGCTTAGGGGGGGGTCCTGATTCACCCCTCCACTTT.